The text below deals with one TCR beta chain. Its target is unknown. Extracted RNA was reverse transcribed into cDNA, the sequencing template. Measured with immunoSEQ multiplex PCR; TCRdb has only the in-frame clones, and not every one. The top ten hold 3% to 4% of the sample, which has over 95,000 clones, less than 70% seen once. The treatment here: oral pan-JAK inhibitor, 5-10 mg twice daily. The sample originates from a study of CD8+ T cells in alopecia areata. Whole-study context: Scoring treated patients' severity relied on the percentage of scalp area affected. Study-wide results and caveats: Higher clonality was seen in lesional scalp than in normal scalp, especially in alopecia totalis/universalis.

The CDR3 covers 17 residues. The trim removed 4 bases at V and 1 base at J, leaving 11 bases unmatched. CDR1 and CDR2 from the germline V gene are SQVTM and ANQGSEA. This chain connects TRBV29-1 to TRBJ2-3; TRBD2 matches 10 bases. The source was CD4+ T cells sorted from blood, collected at week 24, from a patient treated with tofacitinib. This clonotype originated in a human donor with alopecia areata. CDR3 sequence: CSVGSQRGGRGTDTQYF. CDR3 coding DNA: TGCAGCGTTGGGAGCCAGCGGGGGGGCCGTGGCACAGATACGCAGTATTTT.